These T cell receptor beta chains were read from a single sample in a study of EBV T-cell therapy then PD-1 blockade in nasopharyngeal carcinoma. This table comes from immunoSEQ multiplex PCR, and its TCRdb copy is limited to in-frame clones, with some not included. Counted here are about 17,000 clones, 80% to 85% occurring once; the ten biggest clones make up approximately 29%. These receptors have no identified antigens. Sample: CD8+ T cells from blood, taken at day 0 from a patient whose treatment included autologous EBV-specific T cells and nivolumab. Source of these receptors: a man between 40 and 49 years old with nasopharyngeal carcinoma. CDR3s include the opening cysteine and the closing phenylalanine or tryptophan. D genes are given only for firm matches. Clone size is not always given. Where it is, it says once, few, many or a class for expanded clones.

NA	TRBV28	TRBJ1-2	NA	TGTGCCAGCAAAAGACATCATGGGGGGTCTGGGGACCGGTATGGCTACACCTTC	CASKRHHGGSGDRYGYTF
TRBD1	TRBV4-3	TRBJ1-6	once	TGCGCCAGCAGCCGCCGCGCAGGGGGTGAGGGTTCACCCCTCCACTTT	CASSRRAGGEGSPLHF
TRBD2	TRBV19	TRBJ2-5	NA	TGTGCCAGTAGTTCACTTGCGGGGGGGCCCGTGACCCAGTACTTC	CASSSLAGGPVTQYF
NA	TRBV5-1	TRBJ1-5	NA	TGCGCCAGCAGCTTCTCTCACAGGGATCCTGGTCAGCCCCAGCATTTT	CASSFSHRDPGQPQHF
NA	TRBV21-1	TRBJ2-7	NA	TGTGCCAGCAGCAAAGAACCCTCTCGGCAGGTCGCCGAGCAGTACTTC	CASSKEPSRQVAEQYF
NA	TRBV7-6	TRBJ2-7	NA	TGTGCCAGCAGCTTGGGTCAGGGGGGCTACGAGCAGTACTTC	CASSLGQGGYEQYF
NA	TRBV9	TRBJ1-2	NA	TGTGCCAGCAGCGACACCTGGTATGGCTACACCTTC	CASSDTWYGYTF
TRBD1	TRBV7-6	TRBJ1-6	NA	TGTGCCAGCAGCTTGGCAGGGGGGACTTCACCCCTCCACTTT	CASSLAGGTSPLHF
NA	TRBV29-1	TRBJ2-7	NA	TGCAGCGTTGAAGACAGTCCCTACGAGCAGTACTTC	CSVEDSPYEQYF
NA	TRBV6-6	TRBJ1-4	once	TGTGCCAGCAGATGGCCCGCAGGGGAGAAACTGTTTTTT	CASRWPAGEKLFF
NA	TRBV27	TRBJ2-3	NA	TGTGCCAGCAGTTTGGTTCGCACAGATACGCAGTATTTT	CASSLVRTDTQYF
TRBD2	TRBV7-9	TRBJ2-2	NA	TGTGCCAGCAGCTTAAGCGGGGTCGCGCTGTTTTTT	CASSLSGVALFF
NA	TRBV19	TRBJ1-2	NA	TGTGCCAGTATATATAAAGCTTCTAACTATGGCTACACCTTC	CASIYKASNYGYTF
TRBD1	TRBV15	TRBJ2-3	NA	TGTGCCACCAGCAGAGATGGACAGGGCACAGATACGCAGTATTTT	CATSRDGQGTDTQYF
NA	TRBV10-3	TRBJ1-2	NA	TGTGCCATCAGTGAGTCGAACCCGGGTTGGTATGGCTACACCTTC	CAISESNPGWYGYTF